The rows below give T cell receptor beta chains drawn from one sample of a study of blood T cell repertoires in COVID-19. Libraries were prepared by immunoSEQ multiplex PCR; TCRdb keeps only in-frame clonotypes and omits some of them. The sample has 390,000 or so clones; 80% to 90% are singletons. The sequencing input was peripheral blood. Receptor source: a woman aged 25-40 years with active or convalescent COVID-19. Each CDR3 is given with its conserved first and last residue. A D gene is named only where the DNA matches it firmly. Expanded clones are given a class, and other clones once, few, many or no size at all.

CDR3nt | CDR3aa | v_gene | len | j_gene | d_gene | abundance
TGTGCCAGCAGCCAAGGGGGCCCCTTTGCTTTCTTT | CASSQGGPFAFF | TRBV14 | 12 | TRBJ1-1 | NA | few
TGTGCCAGCAGCTTAGGAGTCTCGCGACTAGCGGTATACGAGCAGTACTTC | CASSLGVSRLAVYEQYF | TRBV7-8 | 17 | TRBJ2-7 | TRBD2 | NA
TGCAGCGTTGAACTAGCGGGATTCTACGAGCAGTACTTC | CSVELAGFYEQYF | TRBV29-1 | 13 | TRBJ2-7 | TRBD2 | few
TGTGCCAGCAGCTTGGGGGGACAGGGGGCTCTTTCTGGAAACACCATATATTTT | CASSLGGQGALSGNTIYF | TRBV5-6 | 18 | TRBJ1-3 | TRBD1 | NA
TGTGCCACCAGCAGAGGACAGGGTAATTCACCCCTCCACTTT | CATSRGQGNSPLHF | TRBV15 | 14 | TRBJ1-6 | TRBD1 | once
TGTGCCAGCAGTTTAGGCAGACAGGGGTGGGTGCCCCAGCATTTT | CASSLGRQGWVPQHF | TRBV28 | 15 | TRBJ1-5 | TRBD1 | NA
TGTGCCAGCAGTTCAACCGGGACAGCACCCTACAATGAGCAGTTCTTC | CASSSTGTAPYNEQFF | TRBV28 | 16 | TRBJ2-1 | TRBD1 | NA
TGCGCCAGCAGCCCGGGACAGGGGGATAAGGGCTACACCTTC | CASSPGQGDKGYTF | TRBV5-1 | 14 | TRBJ1-2 | TRBD1 | NA
TGTGCCAGCAGCAAGGGACAGGGGGACACTGAAGCTTTCTTT | CASSKGQGDTEAFF | TRBV5-5 | 14 | TRBJ1-1 | TRBD1 | NA
TGCGCCAGCAGCCAACTACAGGTCGGAACAGATACGCAGTATTTT | CASSQLQVGTDTQYF | TRBV4-1 | 15 | TRBJ2-3 | NA | NA
TGTGCCAGCAGCAAATTAATGGGCAGGGGGCCTGAAAAACTGTTTTTT | CASSKLMGRGPEKLFF | TRBV21-1 | 16 | TRBJ1-4 | NA | NA
TGTGCCAGCAGCGGGGGGACGAACGAGCAGTACTTC | CASSGGTNEQYF | TRBV5-8 | 12 | TRBJ2-7 | NA | NA
TGTGCCAGCAGCCCCCGGGCTGGGGGCGTGTCAGATACGCAGTATTTT | CASSPRAGGVSDTQYF | TRBV7-8 | 16 | TRBJ2-3 | NA | NA
TGTGCCAGCAGCCGGACAGCGGTCATGAACACTGAAGCTTTCTTT | CASSRTAVMNTEAFF | TRBV3-1/TRBV3-2 | 15 | TRBJ1-1 | NA | NA
TGCAGCGTAGGGACAGGGCAAGAGCAGTTCTTC | CSVGTGQEQFF | TRBV29-1 | 11 | TRBJ2-1 | TRBD1 | NA
TGTGCCAGCAGCCGGGCGGGCGGGACTAATGAAAAACTGTTTTTT | CASSRAGGTNEKLFF | TRBV5-4 | 15 | TRBJ1-4 | NA | NA
TGTGCCAGCAGCCCTACCAACGGTTTTTGGACTGAAGCTTTCTTT | CASSPTNGFWTEAFF | TRBV14 | 15 | TRBJ1-1 | NA | NA
TGCAGCGTTGGGACAGGGACCATAGGTGGCTACACCTTC | CSVGTGTIGGYTF | TRBV29-1 | 13 | TRBJ1-2 | TRBD1 | few
TGTGCCAGCACCCCCTCCCGACAGAATTCACCCCTCCACTTT | CASTPSRQNSPLHF | TRBV6-5 | 14 | TRBJ1-6 | NA | once
TGTGCCAGCAGCTTAAGAGTGTCAAGCTCCTACAATGAGCAGTTCTTC | CASSLRVSSSYNEQFF | TRBV7-6 | 16 | TRBJ2-1 | NA | NA
TGCGCCAGCAGCTTGGACAGCATGAACACTGAAGCTTTCTTT | CASSLDSMNTEAFF | TRBV5-1 | 14 | TRBJ1-1 | NA | NA
TGTGCCAGCAGCGCAGGGGACGTCGGAGCTTTCTTT | CASSAGDVGAFF | TRBV9 | 12 | TRBJ1-1 | NA | NA
TGTGCCAGCAGCCCCGACATTTACACCGGGGAGCTGTTTTTT | CASSPDIYTGELFF | TRBV3-1/TRBV3-2 | 14 | TRBJ2-2 | NA | NA
TGCGCCAGCACCATGACAGGGTCCGGGGAGCTGTTTTTT | CASTMTGSGELFF | TRBV10-1 | 13 | TRBJ2-2 | TRBD1 | NA
TGTGCCAGTAGTATGGGCACTTTGAACACTGAAGCTTTCTTT | CASSMGTLNTEAFF | TRBV19 | 14 | TRBJ1-1 | NA | NA
TGCAGTGCTACCGGTAGCTATGGCTACACCTTC | CSATGSYGYTF | TRBV20-1 | 11 | TRBJ1-2 | NA | NA
TGTGCCAGCAACGACAGCGGGGAAAAACTGTTTTTT | CASNDSGEKLFF | TRBV5-5 | 12 | TRBJ1-4 | NA | NA
TGTGCCAGCAGCCAAGTTTTCGGGAGGGACGAGCAGTACTTC | CASSQVFGRDEQYF | TRBV3-1/TRBV3-2 | 14 | TRBJ2-7 | TRBD2 | NA
TGTGCCAGCAGCTTACAGGGATCCGGAAACACCATATATTTT | CASSLQGSGNTIYF | TRBV7-9 | 14 | TRBJ1-3 | NA | NA
TGCGCCAGCAGCCCGGGGACAGCTTTTTACAATGAGCAGTTCTTC | CASSPGTAFYNEQFF | TRBV5-1 | 15 | TRBJ2-1 | TRBD1 | NA
TGTGCCAGCCGACAGGGGGCGACCCCCTACGAGCAGTACTTC | CASRQGATPYEQYF | TRBV27 | 14 | TRBJ2-7 | TRBD1 | NA
TGTGCCAGCAGCCCCACTTACTCCTACAATGAGCAGTTCTTC | CASSPTYSYNEQFF | TRBV11-3 | 14 | TRBJ2-1 | NA | NA
TGTGCCAGCAGTGAAGCGCGAGTTAACACTGAAGCTTTCTTT | CASSEARVNTEAFF | TRBV6-1 | 14 | TRBJ1-1 | NA | NA
TGCGCCAGCAGCCGTGGGACTAGCGGGAGGGCCATAAGATTCTCCTACGAGCAGTACTTC | CASSRGTSGRAIRFSYEQYF | TRBV4-1 | 20 | TRBJ2-7 | TRBD2 | NA
TGTGCCAGCAGCCGATACCCGGGACAGGGAACTAATGAAAAACTGTTTTTT | CASSRYPGQGTNEKLFF | TRBV5-5 | 17 | TRBJ1-4 | TRBD1 | NA
TGCGCCAGCAGCTTGGCCGACAGGCCCTACAATGAGCAGTTCTTC | CASSLADRPYNEQFF | TRBV5-1 | 15 | TRBJ2-1 | NA | NA
TGCGCCAGCAAAAGCGGATCTGTGGCAGATACGCAGTATTTT | CASKSGSVADTQYF | TRBV4-1 | 14 | TRBJ2-3 | NA | NA
TGTGCCAGCAGCTTGGATGAGAACCAGCCCCAGCATTTT | CASSLDENQPQHF | TRBV5-4 | 13 | TRBJ1-5 | NA | NA
TGTGCCAGCAGCTACGGACTAATGGAGACCCAGTACTTC | CASSYGLMETQYF | TRBV7-9 | 13 | TRBJ2-5 | NA | NA
TGTGCCAGCAGCTCGTTCAGGGGGGACACAGATACGCAGTATTTT | CASSSFRGDTDTQYF | TRBV7-9 | 15 | TRBJ2-3 | NA | NA
TGTGCCAGCTCACCTACTCCGGCAGGGTCTAATTCACCCCTCCACTTT | CASSPTPAGSNSPLHF | TRBV18 | 16 | TRBJ1-6 | NA | NA
TGTGCCAGCAGTTCCGGGACTAACTCCTACAATGAGCAGTTCTTC | CASSSGTNSYNEQFF | TRBV5-6 | 15 | TRBJ2-1 | TRBD2 | NA
TGTGCCAGCAGCCAAACAACGACAGGGTTTCTCTACGAGCAGTACTTC | CASSQTTTGFLYEQYF | TRBV4-2 | 16 | TRBJ2-7 | TRBD1 | NA
TGTGCCAGCAGCCGGGGGGCAGGGATAGGCAGCTACGAGCAGTACTTC | CASSRGAGIGSYEQYF | TRBV5-6 | 16 | TRBJ2-7 | NA | NA
TGTGCCAGCAGCCCGGGGGACAGATACTATGGCTACACCTTC | CASSPGDRYYGYTF | TRBV11-2 | 14 | TRBJ1-2 | TRBD1 | NA
TGTGCCAGCTCACCACGTGGACAGGGGGCAATCGGCTACACCTTC | CASSPRGQGAIGYTF | TRBV18 | 15 | TRBJ1-2 | TRBD1 | few
TGTGCCAGTAGTGCCGACAGGGGGCGTGCAGATACGCAGTATTTT | CASSADRGRADTQYF | TRBV19 | 15 | TRBJ2-3 | TRBD1 | NA
TGCGCCAGCAGCCAAGATCCGCGGAGTCTTAACACTGAAGCTTTCTTT | CASSQDPRSLNTEAFF | TRBV4-1 | 16 | TRBJ1-1 | NA | NA
TGCGCCTCTCTAGCGGGGGGACTCTTGCCTAGCACAGATACGCAGTATTTT | CASLAGGLLPSTDTQYF | TRBV10-1 | 17 | TRBJ2-3 | TRBD2 | NA
TGCGCCAGCAGCTTGGTGGCAGATGCTAACTATGGCTACACCTTC | CASSLVADANYGYTF | TRBV5-1 | 15 | TRBJ1-2 | NA | NA
TGTGCCAGCAGCACACTAGAGACTTCCTACAATGAGCAGTTCTTC | CASSTLETSYNEQFF | TRBV6-5 | 15 | TRBJ2-1 | NA | NA
TGTGCCAGCAGCCGCAGACAGGGTCCCTACGAGCAGTACTTC | CASSRRQGPYEQYF | TRBV7-9 | 14 | TRBJ2-7 | TRBD1 | NA
TGTGCCAGCAGTGAACAGGGGGATTATGGCTACACCTTC | CASSEQGDYGYTF | TRBV6-1 | 13 | TRBJ1-2 | TRBD1 | NA
TGTGCCACTCAACCCCAAGCAGGAGATACGCAGTATTTT | CATQPQAGDTQYF | TRBV24-1 | 13 | TRBJ2-3 | NA | NA
TGTGCCAGCAGTGCAGAACCTTGGGACTTTGGTGGCTACACCTTC | CASSAEPWDFGGYTF | TRBV25-1 | 15 | TRBJ1-2 | NA | NA